This T cell receptor beta chain was profiled in a study of human T cells and chemical hapten exposure. Study summary: TCR yields differed between samples (mainly from small differences in pooled library volume).

With 5 bases clipped from V and 2 bases from J, the junction kept 5 bases outside the gene matches. Germline V gene data show CDR1 as DFQATT and CDR2 as SNEGSKA (reference sequence). The CDR3 extends over 14 amino acids. In its sample, this clonotype was seen many times. TCRdb called the RACE reads again in MiXCR, with one record for every CDR3 protein. The data hold 300,000 to 450,000 distinct CDR3 sequences, with about 5.1% observed a single time. Time point defined: pre-sensitization, week 0. Treatment given: therapeutic diphenylcyclopropenone sensitization with weekly scalp DPC. The TCR originated in a woman aged 45-65 years with alopecia areata. Some clones in this sample may be carry-over from other donors' samples. This material consisted of whole blood, taken in connection with sensitization to the hapten diphenylcyclopropenone (DPC). The genes are TRBV20-1 and TRBJ2-1; 8 nucleotides align to TRBD2. The CDR3 loop reads CSAPGLVAYNEQFF. The CDR3 region has the DNA TGCAGTGCTCCGGGACTAGTCGCCTACAATGAGCAGTTCTTC.